The 30 T cell receptor beta chains below were found in one sample sequenced in a study of tissue T cells after allogeneic stem cell transplantation. TCRdb keeps only in-frame clones here, not all; method: immunoSEQ multiplex PCR. The sample carries fewer than 3,500 clones, less than 50% recorded once. As for time point: mouse harvest day 14 after allogeneic transplant. Each mouse received 10^7 T-cell-depleted marrow cells plus 10^6 splenic CD5+ T cells by tail vein. Sequencing input: gut tissue. The receptor set was obtained from a female BALB/c mouse given C57BL/6 T cells with graft-versus-host disease after an allogeneic hematopoietic cell transplant.

In this sample, this clone turned up a few times. The listed genes are named as in mouse. The sequence runs out 1 residue before the end of the CDR3; the remainder is reconstructed from the germline J gene. J is TRBJ1-4 and V is TRBV16; D may be TRBD1 (6 bases). This CDR3 contains 14 residues. V was shortened by 5 bases and J by 3 bases, with 10 bases between the two germline ends. Per the germline V gene, CDR1 is SGHSA and CDR2 is FRNQAP. The CDR3 loop reads CASSRYRANERLFF. The sequenced CDR3 bases are TGTGCAAGCAGCCGGTACAGGGCCAACGAAAGATTATTT.

This clone has just a few counts. Genes and germline come from the mouse. The CDR3 end is not reached by the read, which stops 1 residue before it; the germline J gene fills it in. The chain combines TRBV31 with TRBJ2-7; D is ambiguous. Germline CDR1 GKSSPN, CDR2 SITVG. The CDR3 runs 13 residues. V lost 0 bases and J lost 0, with 6 bases in between. The CDR3 reads CAWSLGSSYEQYF. Partial CDR3 DNA: TGTGCCTGGAGTCTTGGGAGCTCCTATGAACAGTAC. Looking up the rest from reference TRBV31 and TRBJ2-7 gives the full variable domain: AQTIHQWPVAEIKAVGSPLSLGCTIKGKSSPNLYWYWQATGGTLQQLFYSITVGQVESVVQLNLSASRPKDDQFILSTEKLLLSHSGFYLCAWSLGSSYEQYFGPGTRLTVL.

This clone is labeled as large (0.1 to 1%). These gene names are mouse names. With the read ending 1 residue before the CDR3 end, the germline J gene is used to fill in that end. The gene calls are TRBV23 and TRBJ1-5; TRBD1 was called by the table and not checked on the DNA. The CDR3 consists of 14 residues. Germline CDR1 reads KGHTA; CDR2 reads FQNQQP. CDR3 DNA (partial): TGCTCCAGCAGTCAAGTCAGGGCGGCCCAGGCTCCGCTT. This encodes CSSSQVRAAQAPL. The complete CDR3 protein is CSSSQVRAAQAPLF.

Comment on this clone: Gene names are the mouse ones. The read halts 1 residue ahead of the CDR3 end, with the missing end drawn from the germline J gene. The chain couples TRBV26 to TRBJ2-3; D not resolved. Trimming shortened V by 2 bases and J by 1 base, and 1 base separated the two germline ends. Per the germline V gene, CDR1 is KGHPV and CDR2 is FQNQEV (reference sequence). The CDR3 is made up of 12 amino acids. The DNA read from the CDR3 is TGTGCCAGCAGTCTGGGTGCAGAAACGCTGTAT. Its translation is CASSLGAETLY. The whole CDR3 region reads CASSLGAETLYF.

Turning to this clone: These gene names are mouse names. From the germline J gene comes the end of the CDR3, since the read stops 1 residue before it. Other DNA sequences in this specimen translate into the identical CDR3. The chain uses TRBV16 and TRBJ1-1; TRBD1 is a possible D gene (6 bases). This CDR3 is built from 14 residues. V was pared by 5 bases and J by 0 bases, with 10 bases between. Germline CDR1 and CDR2: SGHSA and FRNQAP. The CDR3 is CASSPQGPNTEVFF. The part of the CDR3 DNA that was read is TGTGCAAGCAGCCCGCAGGGGCCAAACACAGAAGTCTTC.

Worth noting for this clone: Gene names are mouse gene names. The DNA ends 1 residue before the CDR3 does, and the rest of the CDR3 is filled in from the germline J gene. V is TRBV16 and J is TRBJ2-2; D may be TRBD1 (6 bases). The germline V and J ends were trimmed by 3 bases and 0 bases, with 8 bases remaining between them. The CDR3 covers 15 residues. The V gene's germline CDR1 is SGHSA and CDR2 FRNQAP. The covered CDR3 bases are TGTGCAAGCAGCTTCGGGACAACAAACACCGGGCAGCTCTAC. Residues: CASSFGTTNTGQLY. The whole CDR3 reads CASSFGTTNTGQLYF.

This clone was detected only a few times. Gene names and germline refer to mouse. The read ends 1 residue shy of where the CDR3 ends; the end is completed using the germline J gene. The chain uses TRBV29 and TRBJ2-7, with 9 bases matching TRBD1. This CDR3 is 13 amino acids long. J lost 6 bases, V lost 6 bases, and 6 bases had no gene match. Germline V gives CDR1 MSHET, CDR2 SYDVDS. CDR3 residues: CASSNRGRFEQYF. The sequenced part of the CDR3 DNA is TGTGCTAGCAGCAACAGGGGGCGCTTTGAACAGTAC.

By share, this clone counts as large. The genes are named according to mouse. Coverage ceases 1 residue before the CDR3 finishes, and the germline J gene fills in the end. V and J are TRBV5 and TRBJ2-1; 9 positions agree with TRBD2. The CDR3 sequence is 14 residues long. The V gene end was trimmed by 4 bases and the J gene end by 7 bases; junction bases not matched to a gene: 5. Germline lookup yields CDR1 LGHNA and CDR2 YNLKQL (reference sequence). The CDR3 DNA, read in part, is TGTGCCAGCAGCCCCTGGGGGGGTGGGGCTGAGCAGTTC. Residues: CASSPWGGGAEQF. The complete CDR3 sequence is CASSPWGGGAEQFF.

For this clone: The gene names given are mouse names. The read comes to an end 1 residue before the CDR3 does, leaving the germline J gene to fill in the end. The rearrangement joins TRBV12-1 to TRBJ2-4, with a possible D match to TRBD1 (6 bases). The germline CDR1 and CDR2 sequences are SGHSN and HYEKVE. Deletions cut 0 bases from V and 1 base from J, with 7 bases between. The CDR3 is 14 residues long. The part of the CDR3 DNA that was read is TGTGCCAGCTCTCTCCGACAGGGTCAAAACACCTTGTAC. This sequence encodes CASSLRQGQNTLY. The full CDR3 sequence reads CASSLRQGQNTLYF.

Turning to this clone: Mouse names are used for the genes. The read terminates 1 residue ahead of where the CDR3 ends, so the germline J gene completes it. The rearrangement links TRBV13-2 to TRBJ1-3, with D uncertain. Germline CDR1 reads NNHNN; CDR2 reads SYGAGS (reference sequence). Trimming shortened V by 2 bases and J by 0 bases, and 3 bases separated the two germline ends. CDR3 length equals 13 residues. The CDR3 sequence: CASGEGSGNTLYF. The sequenced part of the CDR3 DNA is TGTGCCAGCGGTGAGGGTTCTGGAAATACGCTCTAT.

This clone is classed as medium-sized. Any gene name here is a mouse gene name. The read comes to an end 1 residue before the CDR3 does, leaving the germline J gene to fill in the end. This rearrangement joins TRBV13-2 to TRBJ2-5; 10 bases map to TRBD2. Germline-derived CDR1 and CDR2 are NNHNN and SYGAGS (reference sequence). The CDR3 loop spans 14 amino acids. J was trimmed by 4 bases and V by 5 bases; bases with no gene match: 4. The CDR3: CASGPGGAEDTQYF. The covered CDR3 bases are TGTGCCAGCGGCCCTGGGGGGGCTGAAGACACCCAGTAC.

As concerns this clone: Mouse gene names and germline throughout. The CDR3 end lies 1 residue beyond the end of the read and is filled in from the germline J gene. The gene calls are TRBV13-1 and TRBJ2-3; TRBD1 might be the D (6 bases). Looked up from germline, CDR1 is NSHNY and CDR2 is SYGAGN. The germline V and J ends were trimmed by 1 base and 3 bases, with 12 bases remaining between them. CDR3 size: 15 residues. The part of the CDR3 DNA that was read is TGTGCCAGCAGTGATAACAGGGAATGGGCAGAAACGCTGTAT. This translates into CASSDNREWAETLY. The entire CDR3 protein reads CASSDNREWAETLYF.

Notes on this clone: Each gene name is a mouse one. The CDR3 is CASSLEGGNTGQLYF. The CDR3 bases that were read are TGTGCCAGCAGCTTAGAGGGGGGGAACACCGGGCAGCTCTAC. The chain recombines TRBV3 with TRBJ2-2, with D perhaps TRBD2 (7 bases). The read stops 1 residue short of the end of the CDR3; the missing end is completed from the germline J gene. V was pared by 1 base and J by 2 bases, with 8 bases between. This CDR3 is built from 15 residues. Germline V gene lookup returns CDR1 SNHLY and CDR2 FYNGKV (reference sequence).

Details on this clone: Mouse germline and gene names are used. The read ends 1 residue early relative to the CDR3; the germline J gene fills the gap. The chain is built from TRBV20 and TRBJ2-4; 9 bases are a match to TRBD1. The ends lost 5 bases at V and 4 bases at J; junction bases unmatched: 4. CDR3 size: 13 residues. The germline gives CDR1 GFQATS, CDR2 STVNSAI. The CDR3 reads CGALGTGKNTLYF. The covered CDR3 bases are TGTGGTGCTTTAGGGACAGGGAAAAACACCTTGTAC.

On this clone itself: Mouse gene names apply. The read halts 1 residue ahead of the CDR3 end, with the missing end drawn from the germline J gene. Other DNA sequences in the sample encode the same CDR3. The chain uses TRBV26 and TRBJ2-7; TRBD1 agrees at 7 bases. This CDR3 contains 13 residues. Trimming took 2 bases from V and 4 from J; bases not matched to a gene: 2. Per germline, CDR1 KGHPV and CDR2 FQNQEV (reference sequence). The DNA read from the CDR3 is TGTGCCAGCAGTCTGGCAGGGGGTTATGAACAGTAC. It encodes CASSLAGGYEQY. The whole CDR3 is CASSLAGGYEQYF.

This clone qualifies as large (0.1 to 1%). The gene names here belong to mouse. The CDR3 extends 1 residue past the end of the read, so its final part is completed from the germline J gene. The chain carries TRBV3 and TRBJ2-7; 9 nucleotides agree with TRBD2. The CDR3 spans 15 residues. V lost 5 bases to trimming and J lost 0 bases; unmatched junction nucleotides: 5. Germline V lookup: CDR1 SNHLY, CDR2 FYNGKV (reference sequence). The sequenced CDR3 bases are TGTGCCAGCAGCCTGACTGGGGGAAGCTCCTATGAACAGTAC. This sequence encodes CASSLTGGSSYEQY. The full CDR3 sequence reads CASSLTGGSSYEQYF. The variable domain in full, with the rest retrieved from reference TRBV3 and TRBJ2-7, is GPKVLQIPSHQIIDMGQMVTLNCDPVSNHLYFYWYKQILGQQMEFLVNFYNGKVMEKSKLFKDQFSVERPDGSYFTLKIQPTALEDSAVYFCASSLTGGSSYEQYFGPGTRLTVL.

Concerning this clone itself: Genes and germline come from the mouse. The read ends 1 residue early relative to the CDR3; the germline J gene fills the gap. J is TRBJ2-1 and V is TRBV13-2; tentative D call: TRBD1 (6 bases). This CDR3 comprises 15 residues. Trimming pared 0 bases from V and 2 bases from J, leaving 9 bases between. The V gene's germline CDR1 is NNHNN and CDR2 SYGAGS (reference sequence). The CDR3 region is CASGDARGYYAEQFF. Partial CDR3 DNA: TGTGCCAGCGGTGATGCTAGGGGGTACTATGCTGAGCAGTTC.

Concerning this clone: Any gene name here is a mouse gene name. The read is 1 residue too short to cover the CDR3 end, so that end is filled in from the germline J gene. The chain couples TRBV16 to TRBJ2-3, with D unresolved. The CDR3 consists of 12 residues. The germline gives CDR1 SGHSA, CDR2 FRNQAP. The V end was cut by 5 bases, the J end by 0 bases, with 3 bases between. CDR3 amino acids: CASSPSAETLYF. The covered CDR3 bases are TGTGCAAGCAGCCCTAGTGCAGAAACGCTGTAT.

Details on this clone: Mouse gene names apply. Coverage ceases 1 residue before the CDR3 finishes, and the germline J gene fills in the end. This chain links TRBV3 with TRBJ2-3, with 11 nucleotides matching TRBD2. V was pared by 5 bases and J by 0 bases, with 4 bases of the junction left unmatched. The CDR3 length is 16 residues. The germline CDR1 and CDR2 sequences are SNHLY and FYNGKV (reference sequence). Here the CDR3 reads CASSPDWGGSAETLYF. The part of the CDR3 DNA that was read is TGTGCCAGCAGCCCCGACTGGGGGGGAAGTGCAGAAACGCTGTAT.

Remarks on this clone: One end of the junction varies from germline; a read error may be responsible. The gene symbols are mouse symbols. The read stops 1 residue short of the end of the CDR3; the missing end is completed from the germline J gene. V usage is TRBV13-1 and J usage is TRBJ2-7; the D is unclear. This CDR3 has 12 amino acids. Per the germline V gene, CDR1 is NSHNY and CDR2 is SYGAGN. The covered CDR3 bases are TGTGCCAGCGGTGAACAAACCTATGAACAGTAC. Its translation: CASGEQTYEQY. The full-length CDR3 reads as CASGEQTYEQYF.

Of note for this clone: Gene names denote mouse genes. Sequencing ends 1 residue short of the CDR3 end; the germline J gene provides the rest. The chain joins TRBV16 to TRBJ2-7; D is unclear. Germline V CDR1 and CDR2: SGHSA, FRNQAP. This CDR3 spans 13 amino acids. Deletions cut 5 bases from V and 0 bases from J, with 8 bases between. The DNA read from the CDR3 is TGTGCAAGCAGCCTCGACATCTCCTATGAACAGTAC. It codes for CASSLDISYEQY. The full CDR3 protein is CASSLDISYEQYF.

This clone qualifies as large. Gene names and germline match the mouse. The CDR3 goes on 1 residue after the read ends, and that part is filled in from the germline J gene. J is TRBJ2-7 and V is TRBV23; the D call of TRBD2 is as the table states it, not checked on the DNA. CDR3 length: 15 residues. Per germline, CDR1 KGHTA and CDR2 FQNQQP. Incomplete CDR3 DNA: TGCTCCAGCAGTCATAAGGTGGGACTGGGTTATGAACAGTAC. Translating it yields CSSSHKVGLGYEQY. The CDR3 reads in full as CSSSHKVGLGYEQYF.

As for this clone: Here the gene names and germline are mouse. The observed sequence ends 1 residue before the CDR3 terminus, with the missing tail filled in from the germline J gene. This chain links TRBV24 with TRBJ2-7; TRBD2 is a possible D gene (6 bases). In germline, CDR1 is KGHTA, CDR2 FRNEEI. This CDR3 spans 16 amino acids. V gave up 0 bases and J gave up 2 bases, with 14 bases separating them. The covered CDR3 bases are TGTGCCAGCAGTCTGTATTGCCGGGGGGAGGCCTATGAACAGTAC. It codes for CASSLYCRGEAYEQY. Given in full, the CDR3 is CASSLYCRGEAYEQYF.

As concerns this clone: Gene names are the mouse ones. The read ends 1 residue shy of where the CDR3 ends; the end is completed using the germline J gene. The sample holds other DNA sequences that translate to the same CDR3. The chain combines TRBV13-2 with TRBJ2-1; the match to TRBD2 covers 9 bases. The V and J ends lost 0 bases and 1 base, in that order; junction bases with no gene match: 2. Germline V gives CDR1 NNHNN, CDR2 SYGAGS (reference sequence). The CDR3 contains 16 residues. The CDR3 is CASGDAWGGNYAEQFF. Incomplete CDR3 DNA: TGTGCCAGCGGTGATGCGTGGGGGGGCAACTATGCTGAGCAGTTC.

Concerning this clone itself: These gene names are mouse names. The CDR3 goes on 1 residue after the read ends, and that part is filled in from the germline J gene. J is TRBJ2-5 and V is TRBV3; no firm D call. V dropped 1 base and J dropped 0 bases, with 5 bases sitting between them. The CDR3 has 14 residues. CDR1 SNHLY and CDR2 FYNGKV come from the germline V gene (reference sequence). Incomplete CDR3 DNA: TGTGCCAGCAGCTTAGTTGGTAACCAAGACACCCAGTAC. This translates into CASSLVGNQDTQY. The CDR3, in full, reads CASSLVGNQDTQYF.

As regards this clone: The gene symbols are mouse symbols. The CDR3 end falls 1 residue outside the read, so it is completed with the germline J gene. The V call is TRBV26, the J call TRBJ2-5; D not resolved. Trimming took 3 bases from V and 5 from J, leaving 9 bases between them. Germline V gene data show CDR1 as KGHPV and CDR2 as FQNQEV (reference sequence). This CDR3 spans 13 amino acids. The covered CDR3 bases are TGTGCCAGCAGTCTCGTCAGTCCAGACACCCAGTAC. Translating gives CASSLVSPDTQY. The entire CDR3 sequence reads CASSLVSPDTQYF.

By share, this clone ranks as large. The genes are named according to mouse. CDR3 region: CASSPGGVYAEQFF. Partial CDR3 DNA: TGTGCCAGCAGTCCTGGGGGGGTCTATGCTGAGCAGTTC. The chain uses TRBV19 and TRBJ2-1; 9 bases agree with TRBD2. The read is 1 residue too short to cover the CDR3 end, so that end is filled in from the germline J gene. The germline CDR1 and CDR2 sequences are FNHDT and SITEND (reference sequence). This CDR3 is 14 amino acids long. V was clipped by 4 bases and J by 3 bases; unmatched bases: 2. The full variable domain, its missing parts supplied by reference TRBV19 and TRBJ2-1, is GGIITQTPKFLIGQEGQKLTLKCQQNFNHDTMYWYRQDSGKGLRLIYYSITENDLQKGDLSEGYDASREKKSSFSLTVTSAQKNEMAVFLCASSPGGVYAEQFFGPGTRLTVL.

On this clone itself: Genes and germline are mouse. The read comes to an end 1 residue before the CDR3 does, leaving the germline J gene to fill in the end. This chain uses TRBV1 with TRBJ2-4, with no clear D. V dropped 3 bases and J dropped 0 bases, with 4 bases sitting between them. The CDR3 spans 13 residues. Per germline, CDR1 NSQYPW and CDR2 LRSPGD (reference sequence). The CDR3 loop is CTCSAISQNTLYF. CDR3 DNA, as far as it was read: TGCACCTGCAGTGCGATTAGTCAAAACACCTTGTAC.

Of note for this clone: Mouse germline and gene names are used. The read finishes 1 residue shy of the CDR3 end, and the germline J gene is used to complete it. The V gene is TRBV2, the J gene TRBJ1-3; D not resolved. From germline, CDR1 is LGHNA and CDR2 YSYQKL. This CDR3 has 15 residues. V was pared by 0 bases and J by 0 bases, with 6 bases between. CDR3 sequence reads: CASSQEGGSGNTLYF. The sequenced CDR3 bases are TGTGCCAGCAGCCAAGAAGGAGGTTCTGGAAATACGCTCTAT.

This clone has only a few counts. Here the gene names and germline are mouse. The read halts 1 residue ahead of the CDR3 end, with the missing end drawn from the germline J gene. The chain has TRBV13-3 and TRBJ2-1; 7 bases are a match to TRBD1. The CDR3 is 14 residues long. V was clipped by 0 bases and J by 4 bases; unmatched bases: 1. CDR1 NNHDY and CDR2 SYVADS come from the germline V gene. CDR3 amino acids: CASSDAGGYAEQFF. The DNA read from the CDR3 is TGTGCCAGCAGTGATGCAGGGGGTTATGCTGAGCAGTTC.